Listed below are T cell receptor beta chains from one sample, sequenced in a study of blood T cell repertoires in COVID-19. Produced via immunoSEQ multiplex PCR; TCRdb's table is partial and in-frame only. This sample yields approximately 60,000 clones, of which less than 85% are seen a single time; about 18% belongs to the top ten. Sequenced sample: peripheral blood. These receptors all stem from a man between 60 and 75 years old with acute or convalescent COVID-19. Both conserved end residues are part of each CDR3. Fields, in order: CDR3 protein, CDR3 DNA, D gene, V gene, J gene, clone size. The D gene is left open where the match is weak. The size field is filled for only some rows; it gives once, few, many or a size class.

CDR3aa: CASSLSGLSSPLHF
CDR3nt: TGTGCCAGCAGTTTGTCGGGACTCAGTTCACCCCTCCACTTT
d_gene: NA
v_gene: TRBV27
j_gene: TRBJ1-6
abundance: NA

CDR3aa: CASSFSRDRRYEQYF
CDR3nt: TGTGCCAGCAGCTTTTCCCGGGACAGGAGATACGAGCAGTACTTC
d_gene: TRBD1
v_gene: TRBV7-8
j_gene: TRBJ2-7
abundance: NA

CDR3aa: CASSALASGLNEQFF
CDR3nt: TGTGCCAGCAGCGCACTAGCGAGCGGACTAAATGAGCAGTTCTTC
d_gene: TRBD2
v_gene: TRBV6-4
j_gene: TRBJ2-1
abundance: NA

CDR3aa: CSVEDLAGVSEQYF
CDR3nt: TGCAGCGTTGAAGATCTAGCGGGAGTAAGCGAGCAGTACTTC
d_gene: TRBD2
v_gene: TRBV29-1
j_gene: TRBJ2-7
abundance: NA

CDR3aa: CASSFPGVATRNEQFF
CDR3nt: TGTGCCAGCAGCTTTCCCGGGGTAGCGACTAGAAATGAGCAGTTCTTC
d_gene: NA
v_gene: TRBV7-9
j_gene: TRBJ2-1
abundance: once

CDR3aa: CASSEPRGTSYNEQFF
CDR3nt: TGTGCCAGCAGTGAACCTCGCGGGACCTCCTACAATGAGCAGTTCTTC
d_gene: NA
v_gene: TRBV2
j_gene: TRBJ2-1
abundance: NA

CDR3aa: CASSGGQLSGNTIYF
CDR3nt: TGTGCCAGCAGCGGGGGACAACTCTCTGGAAACACCATATATTTT
d_gene: NA
v_gene: TRBV5-4
j_gene: TRBJ1-3
abundance: NA

CDR3aa: CASSRDRPNYGYTF
CDR3nt: TGTGCCAGCAGCCGGGATCGCCCTAACTATGGCTACACCTTC
d_gene: NA
v_gene: TRBV9
j_gene: TRBJ1-2
abundance: NA

CDR3aa: CASSFGTGKNEQYF
CDR3nt: TGTGCCAGCAGCTTCGGGACAGGCAAAAACGAGCAGTACTTC
d_gene: TRBD1
v_gene: TRBV5-4
j_gene: TRBJ2-7
abundance: NA

CDR3aa: CASGEGDRMYLKRNTIYF
CDR3nt: TGTGCCAGCGGGGAGGGGGACAGGATGTATTTAAAACGAAACACCATATATTTT
d_gene: TRBD1
v_gene: TRBV11-3
j_gene: TRBJ1-3
abundance: NA

CDR3aa: CSVDPPSGYTF
CDR3nt: TGCAGCGTTGATCCTCCCTCTGGCTACACCTTC
d_gene: NA
v_gene: TRBV29-1
j_gene: TRBJ1-2
abundance: NA

CDR3aa: CASSPDFGGNQPQHF
CDR3nt: TGTGCCAGCAGTCCGGACTTCGGGGGCAATCAGCCCCAGCATTTT
d_gene: NA
v_gene: TRBV7-2
j_gene: TRBJ1-5
abundance: few

CDR3aa: CASSQQFGNTIYF
CDR3nt: TGTGCCAGCAGCCAACAATTTGGAAACACCATATATTTT
d_gene: NA
v_gene: TRBV3-1/TRBV3-2
j_gene: TRBJ1-3
abundance: NA

CDR3aa: CASSPRGQGAGSYNSPLHF
CDR3nt: TGTGCCAGCAGCCCCCGTGGACAGGGGGCGGGTTCCTATAATTCACCCCTCCACTTT
d_gene: TRBD1
v_gene: TRBV7-2
j_gene: TRBJ1-6
abundance: NA

CDR3aa: CASSQEALYNEQFF
CDR3nt: TGTGCCAGCAGCCAAGAGGCTTTGTACAATGAGCAGTTCTTC
d_gene: NA
v_gene: TRBV3-1/TRBV3-2
j_gene: TRBJ2-1
abundance: NA